The 7 T cell receptor beta chains given below trace back to one sample, sequenced in a study of T cell changes during pregnancy in multiple sclerosis. Profiling relied on immunoSEQ multiplex PCR, and the TCRdb table lists in-frame clones only, not all of them. The sample carries fewer than 35,000 clones, 90% to 95% recorded once. Sequenced material: CD4+ T cells from peripheral blood mononuclear cells, taken in the third trimester of pregnancy. All receptors come from a female donor in good health, enrolled as a control in a pregnancy study.

J is TRBJ2-2 and V is TRBV27; 7 nucleotides line up with TRBD1. This CDR3 contains 14 residues. The V and J ends lost 5 bases and 4 bases, in that order; junction bases with no gene match: 4. Looked up from germline, CDR1 is MNHEY and CDR2 is SMNVEV (reference sequence). CDR3 protein: CASSTPGGTGELFF. The DNA for the CDR3 is TGTGCCAGCAGTACCCCAGGGGGCACCGGGGAGCTGTTTTTT.

This clone came up a few times. The rearrangement links TRBV28 to TRBJ2-3; D call uncertain. The V gene's germline CDR1 is MDHEN and CDR2 SYDVKM. The CDR3 consists of 17 residues. Between the trimmed V and J ends, which lost 6 bases and 4 bases, there was a span of 23 bases. This chain's CDR3 is CASSSHLLVTSADTQYF. In DNA form, the CDR3 reads TGTGCCAGCAGCTCTCACCTCCTAGTTACCTCGGCAGATACGCAGTATTTT.

V usage is TRBV6-1 and J usage is TRBJ2-5; 8 bases match TRBD2. Germline V gene sequence: CDR1 MNHNS, CDR2 SASEGT. The CDR3 totals 14 residues. After removal of 4 bases from V and 2 bases from J, the junction contained 3 bases not matched to a gene. Written as DNA, the CDR3 is TGTGCCAGCAGTGGAACGGGGGGGCAAGAGACCCAGTACTTC. Translating it yields CASSGTGGQETQYF.

The rearrangement links TRBV2 to TRBJ2-5; 7 nucleotides line up with TRBD2. Germline CDR1 is SNHLY and CDR2 is FYNNEI. CDR3 size: 14 residues. The trim removed 1 base at V and 5 bases at J, leaving 4 bases unmatched. The CDR3 loop is CASSEGGGMETQYF. CDR3 DNA sequence: TGTGCCAGCAGTGAAGGGGGAGGGATGGAGACCCAGTACTTC.

This chain joins TRBV11-2 and TRBJ2-1, with 7 bases identical to TRBD1. Unmatched junction bases numbered 11, after V lost 3 bases and J lost 0 bases. This CDR3 has 18 amino acids. CDR1 is SGHAT and CDR2 is FQNNGV in the germline V gene. The CDR3 spells CASSFLEGALSSYNEQFF. The CDR3 coding sequence is TGTGCCAGCAGCTTCTTAGAGGGGGCCTTGAGCTCCTACAATGAGCAGTTCTTC.

The rearrangement uses TRBV25-1 and TRBJ2-2; D uncertain. The CDR3 is made up of 13 amino acids. Germline-derived CDR1 and CDR2 are MGHDK and SYGVNS. V was pared by 9 bases and J by 5 bases, with 13 bases between. The CDR3 nucleotides read TGTGCCAGACGAATTAACTGGACCGGGGAGCTGTTTTTT. This gives the protein CARRINWTGELFF.

There are a few counts of this clone. V usage is TRBV29-1 and J usage is TRBJ2-1; TRBD2 is a possible D gene (6 bases). The CDR3 loop spans 14 amino acids. The germline V and J ends were trimmed by 4 bases and 9 bases, with 19 bases remaining between them. In germline, CDR1 is SQVTM, CDR2 ANQGSEA. For the CDR3, the DNA is TGCAGCGTTGTCGGGGGAGCGCGTAGGGGTGAGCAGTTCTTC. Amino acids: CSVVGGARRGEQFF.